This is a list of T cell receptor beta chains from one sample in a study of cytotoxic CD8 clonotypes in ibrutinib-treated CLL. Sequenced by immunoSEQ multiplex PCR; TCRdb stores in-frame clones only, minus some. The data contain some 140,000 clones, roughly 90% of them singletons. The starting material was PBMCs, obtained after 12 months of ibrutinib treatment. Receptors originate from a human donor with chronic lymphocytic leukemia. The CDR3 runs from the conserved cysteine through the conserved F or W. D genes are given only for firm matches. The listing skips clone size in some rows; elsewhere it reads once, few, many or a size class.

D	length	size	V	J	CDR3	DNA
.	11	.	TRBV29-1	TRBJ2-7	CSVATSNEQYF	TGCAGCGTGGCCACTTCCAACGAGCAGTACTTC
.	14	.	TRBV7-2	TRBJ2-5	CASSFGTVTSTQYF	TGTGCCAGCAGCTTCGGGACTGTCACTTCGACCCAGTACTTC
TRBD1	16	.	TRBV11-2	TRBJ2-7	CASSFASQGQLYEQYF	TGTGCCAGCAGCTTTGCCAGCCAGGGACAGTTATACGAGCAGTACTTC
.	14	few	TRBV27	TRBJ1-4	CASSPDGVREKLFF	TGTGCCAGCAGCCCTGATGGTGTGAGGGAAAAACTGTTTTTT
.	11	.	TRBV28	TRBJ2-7	CASSTTYEQYF	TGTGCCAGCAGTACCACCTACGAGCAGTACTTC
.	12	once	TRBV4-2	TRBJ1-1	CASSQSAAEAFF	TGTGCCAGCAGCCAAAGCGCGGCTGAAGCTTTCTTT
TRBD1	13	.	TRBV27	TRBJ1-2	CASSPDRGYGYTF	TGTGCCAGCAGTCCCGACAGGGGCTATGGCTACACCTTC
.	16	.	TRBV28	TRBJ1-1	CASSFPLRRLNTEAFF	TGTGCCAGCAGTTTCCCCCTCCGACGACTGAACACTGAAGCTTTCTTT
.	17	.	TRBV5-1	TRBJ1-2	CASSREILPNYVEGYTF	TGCGCCAGCAGCCGGGAGATTTTACCTAACTATGTCGAGGGCTACACCTTC
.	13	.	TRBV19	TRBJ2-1	CASSYPWGDEQFF	TGTGCCAGTAGTTACCCCTGGGGAGATGAGCAGTTCTTC
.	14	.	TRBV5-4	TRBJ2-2	CASSQARKTGELFF	TGCGCCAGCAGCCAAGCCAGGAAGACCGGGGAGCTGTTTTTT
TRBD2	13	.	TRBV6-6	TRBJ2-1	CASSSGSYNEQFF	TGTGCCAGCAGCAGCGGGAGTTACAATGAGCAGTTCTTC
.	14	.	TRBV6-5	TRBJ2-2	CASTLTGVGGELFF	TGTGCCAGCACCCTTACCGGGGTCGGCGGGGAGCTGTTTTTT
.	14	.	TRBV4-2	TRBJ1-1	CASSTQGLDTEAFF	TGTGCCAGCAGCACCCAGGGCCTAGACACTGAAGCTTTCTTT
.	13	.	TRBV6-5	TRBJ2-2	CASSYETRVELFF	TGTGCCAGCAGTTACGAGACGAGGGTGGAGCTGTTTTTT